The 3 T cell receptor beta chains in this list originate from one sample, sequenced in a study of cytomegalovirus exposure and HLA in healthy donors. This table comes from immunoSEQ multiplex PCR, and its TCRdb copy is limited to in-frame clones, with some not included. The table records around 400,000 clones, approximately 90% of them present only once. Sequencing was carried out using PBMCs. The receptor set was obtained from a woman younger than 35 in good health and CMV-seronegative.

CDR3 region: CASSYIQDSDYEQYF. CDR3 nucleotide sequence: TGTGCCAGCAGTTACATACAGGACAGCGACTACGAGCAGTACTTC. This chain connects TRBV6-5 to TRBJ2-7; D might be TRBD1 (6 bases). Germline loops: CDR1 MNHEY, CDR2 SVGAGI. This CDR3 region has 15 residues. The germline V and J ends were trimmed by 2 bases and 3 bases, with 14 bases remaining between them.

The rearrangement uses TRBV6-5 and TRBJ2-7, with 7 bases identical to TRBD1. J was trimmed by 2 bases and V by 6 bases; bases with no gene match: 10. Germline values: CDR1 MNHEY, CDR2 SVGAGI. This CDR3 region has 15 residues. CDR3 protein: CASRYDRAPTYEQYF. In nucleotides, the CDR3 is TGTGCCAGCAGATACGACAGGGCGCCGACCTACGAGCAGTACTTC.

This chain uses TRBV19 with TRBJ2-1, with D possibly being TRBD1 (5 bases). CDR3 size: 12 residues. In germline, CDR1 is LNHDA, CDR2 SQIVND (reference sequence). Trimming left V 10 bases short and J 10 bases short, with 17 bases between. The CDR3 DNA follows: TGTGCCACTTACGACTGGGGCGACGAGCAGTTCTTC. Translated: CATYDWGDEQFF.